The 14 T cell receptor beta chains listed next were all sequenced from one sample in a study of glioma-infiltrating T cells after dendritic cell vaccination. Profiling relied on immunoSEQ multiplex PCR, and the TCRdb table lists in-frame clones only, not all of them. This table holds more than 60,000 clones, around 86% found once. The sequencing here drew on blood, taken before dendritic cell vaccination. The receptor source for this set is a human donor with glioblastoma.

The V and J genes are TRBV18 and TRBJ2-1; 12 nucleotides match TRBD2. This CDR3 has 15 amino acids. J gave up 7 bases and V 1 base, and 2 bases lay outside the gene matches. Germline V gene lookup returns CDR1 KGHSH and CDR2 LQKENI. DNA of the CDR3: TGTGCCAGCTCACCACTCGGACTAGCGGGAAATGAGCAGTTCTTC. Its translation is CASSPLGLAGNEQFF.

In this sample, this clone turned up a few times. The chain couples TRBV4-1 to TRBJ1-2; D call uncertain. Trimming pared 8 bases from V and 4 bases from J, leaving 20 bases between. Looked up from germline, CDR1 is MGHRA and CDR2 is YSYEKL. The CDR3 loop spans 15 amino acids. The CDR3 DNA sequence: TGCGCCAGCGAGAAAGGGAGCCACCTTCCCTATGGCTACACCTTC. It yields the protein CASEKGSHLPYGYTF.

The chain is built from TRBV27 and TRBJ2-7; 9 positions agree with TRBD1. Germline V lookup: CDR1 MNHEY, CDR2 SMNVEV (reference sequence). Germline trimming cut 2 bases from V and 4 bases from J; bases unmatched to any gene: 9. The CDR3 has 16 amino acids. DNA for the CDR3: TGTGCCAGCAGTTTAACCGGACAGGGGAAAGGGTACGAGCAGTACTTC. Protein sequence: CASSLTGQGKGYEQYF.

A note on this clone: One end of the junction fails to match germline, which may point to a read error. The chain carries TRBV19 and TRBJ2-1; 11 nucleotides agree with TRBD2. Germline CDR1 LNHDA, CDR2 SQIVND (reference sequence). The CDR3 loop spans 12 amino acids. This chain's CDR3 is CASSIASGGILF. CDR3 in DNA: TGTGCCAGTAGTATCGCTAGCGGGGGGATACTCTTC.

In DNA form, the CDR3 reads TGTGCCAGTAGTATCGACGGGGGGGGCGCGGGCACAGATACGCAGTATTTT. This codes for CASSIDGGGAGTDTQYF. The V and J genes are TRBV19 and TRBJ2-3; 8 bases map to TRBD2. Germline values: CDR1 LNHDA, CDR2 SQIVND (reference sequence). Losses at the gene ends were 3 bases for V and 1 base for J; bases not matched to a gene: 9. The CDR3 sequence is 17 residues long.

The J gene is TRBJ2-7, the V gene TRBV11-3; maybe TRBD2 (6 bases). V lost 11 bases and J 0 bases, leaving 14 bases between the germline ends. Germline V CDR1 and CDR2: SGHNT, YENEEA. The CDR3 loop spans 13 amino acids. CDR3 region: CALRRGYSYEQYF. For the CDR3, the DNA is TGTGCCCTTCGACGGGGGTACTCCTACGAGCAGTACTTC.

The chain recombines TRBV28 with TRBJ1-1, with TRBD1 identical over 8 bases. This CDR3 has 15 residues. Germline CDR1 MDHEN, CDR2 SYDVKM. Unmatched junction bases numbered 7, after V lost 3 bases and J lost 4 bases. The CDR3 spells CASSLPGQGGTEAFF. The DNA for the CDR3 is TGTGCCAGCAGTTTGCCAGGACAGGGAGGCACTGAAGCTTTCTTT.

This clone was seen more than once but under ten times. V usage is TRBV18 and J usage is TRBJ2-2; possible D gene TRBD1, 7 bases. Deletions cut 9 bases from V and 4 bases from J, with 15 bases between. The CDR3 is 14 residues long. In germline, CDR1 is KGHSH, CDR2 LQKENI. CDR3 DNA sequence: TGTGCCAGTTCGACAGGGCGGGGCACCGGGGAGCTGTTTTTT. It encodes CASSTGRGTGELFF. Supplemented by reference TRBV18 and TRBJ2-2, the full variable domain reads NAGVMQNPRHLVRRRGQEARLRCSPMKGHSHVYWYRQLPEEGLKFMVYLQKENIIDESGMPKERFSAEFPKEGPSILRIQQVVRGDSAAYFCASSTGRGTGELFFGEGSRLTVL.

The rearrangement links TRBV7-2 to TRBJ1-1, with D possibly TRBD1 on 6 matching bases. The V end was cut by 4 bases, the J end by 1 base, with 13 bases between. This CDR3 is 15 amino acids long. The V gene's germline CDR1 is SGHTA and CDR2 FQGNSA. The CDR3 reads CASSSNRARNTEAFF. CDR3 bases: TGTGCCAGCAGCTCGAACAGGGCGAGGAACACTGAAGCTTTCTTT.

The J gene is TRBJ2-3, the V gene TRBV10-3, with 11 positions matching TRBD1. This CDR3 comprises 18 residues. The germline CDR1 and CDR2 sequences are ENHRY and SYGVKD. J lost 7 bases, V lost 2 bases, and 14 bases had no gene match. CDR3 amino acids: CAISEPSQPRDRGNTQYF. The CDR3 nucleotides are TGTGCCATCAGTGAGCCGAGTCAACCGAGGGACAGGGGGAATACGCAGTATTTT.

The chain carries TRBV5-4 and TRBJ2-3; 8 bases agree with TRBD2. The CDR3 extends over 16 amino acids. J was trimmed by 5 bases and V by 4 bases; bases with no gene match: 12. Germline V gene data show CDR1 as SGHNT and CDR2 as YYREEE (reference sequence). CDR3 bases: TGTGCCAGCAGCACCCGAGCCGGGGGGGCGGTAGATACGCAGTATTTT. Translated: CASSTRAGGAVDTQYF.

V usage is TRBV7-6 and J usage is TRBJ2-2; D is perhaps TRBD2 (6 bases). CDR1 and CDR2 (germline): SGHVS, FNYEAQ. The CDR3 consists of 15 residues. Trimming stripped 0 bases from V and 2 bases from J, with 7 bases between. The CDR3 nucleotides are TGTGCCAGCAGCTTAGCGGGGGGAAACACCGGGGAGCTGTTTTTT. Translation gives CASSLAGGNTGELFF.

The chain couples TRBV7-2 to TRBJ2-7, with a tentative D call TRBD2 (5 bases). V shed 1 base and J shed 3 bases, with 13 bases lying between them. In germline, CDR1 is SGHTA, CDR2 FQGNSA. CDR3 length: 15 residues. The CDR3 protein is CASSLVPLAGYEQYF. The DNA for the CDR3 is TGTGCCAGCAGCTTAGTCCCGCTAGCCGGCTACGAGCAGTACTTC.

This sequence joins TRBV6-5 and TRBJ2-5; 7 bases are shared with TRBD1. Germline trimming cut 5 bases from V and 4 bases from J; bases unmatched to any gene: 4. Germline V gene sequence: CDR1 MNHEY, CDR2 SVGAGI. The CDR3 covers 13 residues. The chain's CDR3 is CASSTGARETQYF. CDR3 coding DNA: TGTGCCAGCAGTACAGGGGCCCGAGAGACCCAGTACTTC.